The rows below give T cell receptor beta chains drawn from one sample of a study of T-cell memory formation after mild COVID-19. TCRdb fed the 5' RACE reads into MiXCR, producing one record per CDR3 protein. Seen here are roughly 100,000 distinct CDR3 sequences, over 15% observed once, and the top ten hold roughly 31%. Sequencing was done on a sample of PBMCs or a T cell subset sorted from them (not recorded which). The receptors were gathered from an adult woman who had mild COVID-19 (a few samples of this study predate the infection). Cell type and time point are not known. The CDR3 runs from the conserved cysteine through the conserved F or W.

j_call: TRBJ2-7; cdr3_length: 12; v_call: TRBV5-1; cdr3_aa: CASRIVPHEQYF
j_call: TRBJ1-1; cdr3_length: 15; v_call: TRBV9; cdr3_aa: CASSPGGLLNTEAFF
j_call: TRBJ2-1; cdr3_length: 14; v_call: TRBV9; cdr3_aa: CASSLETEPIGQFF
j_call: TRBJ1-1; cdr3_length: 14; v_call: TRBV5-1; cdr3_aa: CASTLGGRNTEAFF
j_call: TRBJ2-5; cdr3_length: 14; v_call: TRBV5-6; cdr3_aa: CASSLGAYQETQYF
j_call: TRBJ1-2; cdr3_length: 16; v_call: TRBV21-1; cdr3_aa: CASSKVQDRLRYGYTF
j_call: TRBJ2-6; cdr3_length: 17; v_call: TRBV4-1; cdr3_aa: CASSRNVGATGANVLTF
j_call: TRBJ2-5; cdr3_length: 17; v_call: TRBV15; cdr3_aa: CATSGPQGGVGQETQYF
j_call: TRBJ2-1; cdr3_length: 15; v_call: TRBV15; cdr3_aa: CATSRERTGINEQFF
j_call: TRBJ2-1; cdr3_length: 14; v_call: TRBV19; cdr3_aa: CASSIERPYNEQFF
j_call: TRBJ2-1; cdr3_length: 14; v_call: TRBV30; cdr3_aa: CAWSGTSFYNEQFF